The 3 T cell receptor beta chains below all came from one sample that was sequenced in a study of T cell responses to AZD1222 COVID-19 vaccine. The data were produced by immunoSEQ multiplex PCR, yet TCRdb's version contains in-frame clones alone and is incomplete. This table holds over 130,000 clones, roughly 92% found once. The sample was peripheral blood, taken 28 days after the second AZD1222 dose. All receptors come from an adult who received the AZD1222 COVID-19 vaccine.

J is TRBJ2-7 and V is TRBV6-5; unclear D gene. Trimming removed 3 bases at V and 3 bases at J, with 9 bases between. CDR3 length: 13 amino acids. CDR1 is MNHEY, CDR2 SVGAGI, per germline. CDR3 region: CASSYQTGYEQYF. CDR3 in DNA: TGTGCCAGCAGTTATCAGACGGGCTACGAGCAGTACTTC.

This clone was seen a single time. The CDR3 region has the DNA TGTGCCAGCAGTCCCGAGGGCGTATATGGCTACACCTTC. Amino acids: CASSPEGVYGYTF. The chain links TRBV25-1 to TRBJ1-2; D ambiguous. The germline gives CDR1 MGHDK, CDR2 SYGVNS. V was pared by 5 bases and J by 5 bases, with 12 bases between. There are 13 residues in the CDR3.

This clone occurred once. V is TRBV2 and J is TRBJ1-5, with D possibly TRBD1 on 5 matching bases. Germline assignment: CDR1 SNHLY and CDR2 FYNNEI. V lost 7 bases to trimming and J lost 0 bases, with 7 bases between them. This CDR3 comprises 13 residues. The CDR3 DNA reads TGTGCCAGCACGGGGACTAGCAATCAGCCCCAGCATTTT. Encoded protein: CASTGTSNQPQHF. The full variable domain, rest sourced from reference TRBV2 and TRBJ1-5, is EPEVTQTPSHQVTQMGQEVILRCVPISNHLYFYWYRQILGQKVEFLVSFYNNEISEKSEIFDDQFSVERPDGSNFTLKIRSTKLEDSAMYFCASTGTSNQPQHFGDGTRLSIL.